This T cell receptor (beta chain) was observed in a study of T cells after yellow fever vaccination. Turning to the study itself: Researchers used SMART-Seq v4 Ultra Low Input to prepare fractions that had low cell numbers.

CDR3 length: 12 residues. The germline V gene encodes CDR1 DFQATT and CDR2 SNEGSKA (reference sequence). Germline trimming cut 7 bases from V and 4 bases from J; bases unmatched to any gene: 5. Study findings and constraints: Abundant bulk-population clonotypes could contaminate the FACS-sorted repertoires. Once the booster was given, most primary-vaccination clones reappeared, at around 96% for CD4 and over 70% for CD8.

Many counts were recorded for this clonotype. Antigen unknown. The study made its TCR cDNA through 5'RACE template switching. That step introduced a universal primer site along with UMIs. Via MiXCR, TCRdb re-called the 5' RACE reads, giving one row per CDR3 protein. The table has more than 95,000 distinct CDR3 sequences, 7.4% seen once. The chain recombines TRBV20-1 with TRBJ2-5; 8 bases are a match to TRBD1. This specimen consisted of CD4+ T cells sorted from PBMCs, obtained 9 to 11 days after the first yellow fever vaccination. The clonotype originates from a man aged 18 to 35 who received the YFV17D yellow fever vaccine. CDR3 bases: TGCAGTGTCAGGGGGCAGTTAGAGACCCAGTACTTC. Residues: CSVRGQLETQYF.